These 5 T cell receptor beta chains originate from one sample sequenced in a study of blood T cells in healthy people across ages. Next came a second PCR, run for about 7 to 12 cycles, which used a sample-barcoded 5' primer along with a J-beta primer mix. MiXCR, applied by TCRdb to the 5' RACE reads, yields one record per CDR3 protein. The table lists under 800,000 distinct CDR3 sequences, around 20% of them singletons, with under 4% in the top ten. The sequencing sample was made of blood. The receptors shown here come from a man in his 70s in good health.

The chain links TRBV4-1 to TRBJ2-5; D assignment may be TRBD1 or TRBD2 (5 bases each). V was pared by 1 base and J by 5 bases, with 17 bases between. This CDR3 region has 16 residues. Germline-derived CDR1 and CDR2 are MGHRA and YSYEKL. Here the CDR3 DNA reads TGCGCCAGCAGCCAAGGGCAACTAGGGGTGAAGGAGACCCAGTACTTC. This encodes CASSQGQLGVKETQYF.

Only one count was recorded for this clonotype. This chain links TRBV4-3 with TRBJ2-3; TRBD1 matches at 10 bases. The V segment lost 1 base and the J segment 2 bases; nucleotides outside the gene matches: 9. Germline loops: CDR1 LGHNA, CDR2 YSLEER. The CDR3 spans 18 residues. CDR3 coding DNA: TGCGCCAGCAGCCAAGGCCCTCCCGGGACAGGGGACACAGATACGCAGTATTTT. It codes for CASSQGPPGTGDTDTQYF.

This rearrangement joins TRBV27 to TRBJ1-2; possible D gene TRBD1, 5 bases. The CDR3 is made up of 14 amino acids. V lost 1 base and J lost 4, with 10 bases in between. Germline loops: CDR1 MNHEY, CDR2 SMNVEV (reference sequence). In DNA, the CDR3 is TGTGCCAGCAGTTTATGGTCAGGGAGCTATGGCTACACCTTC. Its protein is CASSLWSGSYGYTF.

The chain is built from TRBV7-6 and TRBJ2-3; weak D call: TRBD2 (5 bases). The V end lost 5 bases, the J end lost 1 base, and 13 bases lay between the germline ends. The CDR3 contains 15 residues. CDR1 and CDR2 (germline): SGHVS, FNYEAQ. CDR3 protein: CASSGRLHGTDTQYF. CDR3 bases: TGTGCCAGCAGCGGGCGACTACATGGCACAGATACGCAGTATTTT.

Details on this clonotype: Mismatch with germline at one junction end may stem from a read error. The chain is built from TRBV29-1 and TRBJ1-2, with a weak D call TRBD1 (5 bases). There are 12 residues in the CDR3. Germline CDR1 and CDR2: SQVTM and ANQGSEA. DNA of the CDR3: TGCAGCGTGGAAGTGGGGGTCTATGGCTACACCTTC. Translating gives CSVEVGVYGYTF.